Listed below are T cell receptor beta chains from one sample, sequenced in a study of T cell responses to AZD1222 COVID-19 vaccine. The protocol was immunoSEQ multiplex PCR, while the TCRdb copy is restricted to in-frame clones and leaves out a portion. The repertoire holds about 130,000 clones, just over 90% seen once, with 6.9% in the top ten. Here the sequenced sample was peripheral blood, taken on day 0 of AZD1222 vaccination. These receptors were collected from an adult in good health. CDR3s include the opening cysteine and the closing phenylalanine or tryptophan. A D gene is named only where the DNA matches it firmly. The size entry is marked missing in some rows and otherwise reads once, few, many or a size class.

>TRBV28|-|TRBJ2-2|TRBD1
TGTGCCAGCAGTTTGGAGGGACAGGGGACCGGGGAGCTGTTTTTT
CASSLEGQGTGELFF
>TRBV3-1/TRBV3-2|-|TRBJ1-2|-
TGTGCCAGCAGCCAAGCTATTGGCTACACCTTC
CASSQAIGYTF
>TRBV6-2/TRBV6-3|-|TRBJ1-2|-
TGTGCCAGCAGTCTGAATCCCCCAGGGAACTATGGCTACACCTTC
CASSLNPPGNYGYTF
>TRBV5-1|-|TRBJ2-7|-
TGCGCCAGCAGCTCCCGGACACCTCCCTACGAGCAGTACTTC
CASSSRTPPYEQYF
>TRBV2|-|TRBJ1-1|-
TGTGCCAGCACCCTGACTTGGGCCTCGAACACTGAAGCTTTCTTT
CASTLTWASNTEAFF
>TRBV10-3|-|TRBJ2-6|-
TGTGCCATCAGGCCACCCTCTGGGGCCAACGTCCTGACTTTC
CAIRPPSGANVLTF
>TRBV5-1|-|TRBJ1-1|-
TGCGCCAGCAGCCTACGACTGGGAATGAACACTGAAGCTTTCTTT
CASSLRLGMNTEAFF
>TRBV6-5|few|TRBJ2-1|TRBD2
TGTGCCAGCGGAGCGGGGGGGAGGTCGAAGTTCTTC
CASGAGGRSKFF
>TRBV27|-|TRBJ2-7|-
TGTGCCAGCAGCCGGAACCGCGGCAGCAACTCCTACGAGCAGTACTTC
CASSRNRGSNSYEQYF
>TRBV19|-|TRBJ1-3|-
TGTGCCAGTAGGATCATCTCTGGAAACACCATATATTTT
CASRIISGNTIYF
>TRBV28|-|TRBJ1-5|TRBD1
TGTGCCAGCAGTTTCAGGGGGCTTCAGCCCCAGCATTTT
CASSFRGLQPQHF
>TRBV7-9|-|TRBJ1-1|TRBD1
TGTGCCAGCAGCGGCGGGGACAGATATAGATGGAACACTGAAGCTTTCTTT
CASSGGDRYRWNTEAFF
>TRBV11-1|-|TRBJ2-3|-
TGTGCCAGCAGCTTATACAGGGGGGGTCGCACAGATACGCAGTATTTT
CASSLYRGGRTDTQYF
>TRBV30|-|TRBJ1-1|-
TGTGCCTGGAGTGTACCTTTAGGGTCGGGAGCTTTCTTT
CAWSVPLGSGAFF
>TRBV12-5|-|TRBJ1-1|-
TGTGCTAGTGGTTCCTCGACGGAGTATTACACTGAAGCTTTCTTT
CASGSSTEYYTEAFF
>TRBV2|few|TRBJ2-2|-
TGTGCCAGCAGTGAAATGGCTAGCGCCGGGGAGCTGTTTTTT
CASSEMASAGELFF
>TRBV5-6|-|TRBJ2-2|-
TGTGCCAGCACTGGGGCGATAATCGGGGAGCTGTTTTTT
CASTGAIIGELFF
>TRBV4-3|-|TRBJ1-1|-
TGCGCCAGCAGCCAAGATCAAGGGTCGTATACTGAAGCTTTCTTT
CASSQDQGSYTEAFF
>TRBV4-1|-|TRBJ1-4|-
TGCGCCAGCAGCCAAGATAGCCCGTTCGGGAATGAAAAACTGTTTTTT
CASSQDSPFGNEKLFF
>TRBV2|-|TRBJ1-4|TRBD1
TGTGCCAGCAGTAGCACAGGGGGAACTAATGAAAAACTGTTTTTT
CASSSTGGTNEKLFF
>TRBV7-2|-|TRBJ2-5|-
TGTGCCAGCAGCTTAGGCGGGACAGCGATCGACACCCAGTACTTC
CASSLGGTAIDTQYF
>TRBV4-2|once|TRBJ2-1|TRBD1
TGTGCCAGCAGCCAAGATTGGGGGACAGGGATTGGGACCTACAATGAGCAGTTCTTC
CASSQDWGTGIGTYNEQFF